The 10 T cell receptor beta chains below come from one sample, sequenced in a study of PD-1 blockade in mismatch repair-deficient tumors. Sequencing used immunoSEQ multiplex PCR; TCRdb keeps in-frame clones, though not all of them. The table has roughly 110,000 clones, around three quarters seen once. Sample: peripheral blood, taken approximately 14 months after starting pembrolizumab. The receptor source for this set is an adult with mismatch repair-deficient cancer.

This clone turned up a few times. The chain employs TRBV5-1 and TRBJ1-2; 9 bases match TRBD1. The CDR3 has 14 residues. Germline V gene sequence: CDR1 SGHRS, CDR2 YFSETQ. V dropped 4 bases and J dropped 2; count of bases not matched to a gene: 3. The CDR3 DNA sequence: TGCGCCAGCAGCCCCGACAGGGGGAACTATGGCTACACCTTC. It encodes CASSPDRGNYGYTF.

J is TRBJ2-3 and V is TRBV9; possibly TRBD2 for D (6 bases). This CDR3 is 15 amino acids long. Germline assignment: CDR1 SGDLS and CDR2 YYNGEE. V was shortened by 3 bases and J by 2 bases, with 13 bases between the two germline ends. The CDR3 DNA follows: TGTGCCAGCAGCGCGGAGGGGAGGTCCACAGATACGCAGTATTTT. Translated, it gives CASSAEGRSTDTQYF.

This rearrangement joins TRBV7-2 to TRBJ2-1, with D uncertain. Deletions cut 1 base from V and 6 bases from J, with 13 bases between. The CDR3 loop spans 15 amino acids. Germline V gene sequence: CDR1 SGHTA, CDR2 FQGNSA. CDR3 sequence reads: CASSLGPYWANEQFF. As DNA, the CDR3 is TGTGCCAGCAGCTTAGGACCCTATTGGGCCAATGAGCAGTTCTTC.

The V and J genes are TRBV9 and TRBJ2-1; 8 bases are a match to TRBD2. Germline V gene lookup returns CDR1 SGDLS and CDR2 YYNGEE. The junction had 5 bases not matched to a gene; V was cut back by 3 bases and J by 9 bases. CDR3 length: 13 amino acids. Here the CDR3 DNA reads TGTGCCAGCAGCGCCGGGACTAGTGGTGAGCAGTTCTTC. It yields the protein CASSAGTSGEQFF. The whole variable domain, filled in from reference TRBV9 and TRBJ2-1, reads DSGVTQTPKHLITATGQRVTLRCSPRSGDLSVYWYQQSLDQGLQFLIQYYNGEERAKGNILERFSAQQFPDLHSELNLSSLELGDSALYFCASSAGTSGEQFFGPGTRLTVL.

V is TRBV4-3 and J is TRBJ1-1; 7 nucleotides align to TRBD1. Germline CDR1 and CDR2: LGHNA and YSLEER. V was pared by 0 bases and J by 3 bases, with 7 bases of the junction left unmatched. The CDR3 spans 16 residues. The DNA for the CDR3 is TGCGCCAGCAGCCAAGATTCGACAGGGTGGGACACTGAAGCTTTCTTT. Translation: CASSQDSTGWDTEAFF.

The CDR3: CASSSSGRSYNEQFF. The CDR3 DNA follows: TGTGCCAGCAGCTCCAGCGGGAGATCCTACAATGAGCAGTTCTTC. The chain couples TRBV7-9 to TRBJ2-1; 8 bases align to TRBD2. Germline V gene data show CDR1 as SEHNR and CDR2 as FQNEAQ (reference sequence). The CDR3 is 15 amino acids. The J segment lost 1 base and the V segment lost 4 bases, leaving 3 bases of the junction unmatched.

This clone was seen only a few times. The rearrangement uses TRBV6-1 and TRBJ1-5, with D perhaps matching TRBD1 (5 bases). The CDR3 totals 15 residues. V was cut by 8 bases and J by 0 bases, with 14 bases left in between. The germline gives CDR1 MNHNS, CDR2 SASEGT. CDR3: CASSRQKHSNQPQHF. The CDR3 DNA follows: TGTGCCAGCTCCCGACAGAAGCATAGCAATCAGCCCCAGCATTTT.

The rearrangement joins TRBV7-3 to TRBJ2-1; possible D gene TRBD2, 5 bases. With 5 bases removed from V and 0 bases from J, the gap between germline ends came to 11 bases. Germline V lookup: CDR1 SGHTA, CDR2 FQGTGA. The CDR3 sequence is 15 residues long. This CDR3 is CASSLSGSSYNEQFF. For the CDR3, the DNA is TGTGCCAGCAGCCTCAGCGGAAGCTCCTACAATGAGCAGTTCTTC.

The chain carries TRBV9 and TRBJ1-5, with no clear D. Trimming stripped 0 bases from V and 0 bases from J, with 7 bases between. CDR3 size: 15 residues. Per germline, CDR1 SGDLS and CDR2 YYNGEE. The CDR3 loop is CASSVDIYSNQPQHF. Written as DNA, the CDR3 is TGTGCCAGCAGCGTAGACATTTATAGCAATCAGCCCCAGCATTTT. Full variable domain (outside the CDR3, taken from reference TRBV9 and TRBJ1-5): DSGVTQTPKHLITATGQRVTLRCSPRSGDLSVYWYQQSLDQGLQFLIQYYNGEERAKGNILERFSAQQFPDLHSELNLSSLELGDSALYFCASSVDIYSNQPQHFGDGTRLSIL.

The genes are TRBV5-6 and TRBJ2-3, with TRBD1 matching 8 bases. With 4 bases clipped from V and 4 bases from J, the junction kept 8 bases outside the gene matches. Germline loops: CDR1 SGHDT, CDR2 YYEEEE. This CDR3 contains 15 residues. DNA of the CDR3: TGTGCCAGCAGCCAGGGACAGGTGTTCCCAGATACGCAGTATTTT. Translating gives CASSQGQVFPDTQYF.